Each of the 12 T cell receptor beta chains below was sequenced from the same sample in a study of regulatory T cells in long-lasting Graves disease. Library construction for TCR beta used iRepertoire HTBI primers and Arm-PCR of CDR3 regions. TCRdb reprocessed the multiplex PCR reads via MiXCR and lists one record per CDR3 protein. This sample has hundreds of thousands of distinct CDR3 sequences, with 16% found just once. Time point here: newly diagnosed GD, antithyroid drugs for less than 3 months. Following extraction of RNA from PBMCs, that RNA was used to make the TCR library. The same sample was also used in a study of T cells in Graves' hyperthyroidism and ophthalmopathy.

Specimen: peripheral blood mononuclear cells (PBMCs), collected at new diagnosis, from a patient treated with antithyroid drugs. Source of these receptors: a man in his forties or fifties with Graves disease.

This chain joins TRBV10-3 and TRBJ1-4; D is perhaps TRBD1 (5 bases). The CDR3 contains 15 residues. Germline V lookup: CDR1 ENHRY, CDR2 SYGVKD. V dropped 10 bases and J dropped 4 bases, with 19 bases sitting between them. The CDR3 reads CATSRAGADNEKLFF. CDR3 DNA sequence: TGTGCCACCAGCCGGGCCGGGGCGGATAATGAAAAACTGTTTTTT.

This clonotype showed up many times. J is TRBJ2-5 and V is TRBV7-9; 10 positions agree with TRBD2. The CDR3 covers 15 residues. The V segment lost 1 base and the J segment 4 bases; nucleotides outside the gene matches: 3. Germline CDR1 is SEHNR and CDR2 is FQNEAQ (reference sequence). CDR3 loop: CASSLELAGTETQYF. CDR3 DNA sequence: TGTGCCAGCAGCTTAGAACTAGCGGGGACAGAGACCCAGTACTTC.

The sample holds many counts of this clonotype. J is TRBJ2-7 and V is TRBV5-1; the D gene is possibly TRBD2 (6 bases). The CDR3 runs to 17 residues. V was trimmed by 0 bases and J by 6 bases, leaving 22 bases between them. Germline V gives CDR1 SGHRS, CDR2 YFSETQ. This chain's CDR3 is CASSLAPVGTDIREQYF. The CDR3, as DNA: TGCGCCAGCAGCTTGGCTCCGGTAGGGACTGATATTCGCGAGCAGTACTTC.

Comments on this clonotype: A read error is possible here, since a much larger clone lies one base away. The rearrangement joins TRBV6-5 to TRBJ1-2; TRBD1 matches 8 bases. This CDR3 spans 15 amino acids. V dropped 2 bases and J dropped 7; count of bases not matched to a gene: 9. The germline CDR1 and CDR2 sequences are MNHEY and SVGAGI. CDR3 sequence reads: CASSYRQDRVSGYTF. The CDR3 region has the DNA TGTGCCAGCAGTTACCGCCAGGACAGGGTTTCTGGCTACACCTTC.

In nucleotides, the CDR3 is TGTGCCAGCAGCGTAGCAGTTACTGGAAACACCATATATTTT. Residues: CASSVAVTGNTIYF. The V call is TRBV9, the J call TRBJ1-3; D call uncertain. V was shortened by 0 bases and J by 2 bases, with 6 bases between the two germline ends. CDR1 and CDR2 from the germline V gene are SGDLS and YYNGEE. The CDR3 length is 14 residues.

In its sample, this clonotype was seen many times. This sequence joins TRBV30 and TRBJ1-1; possibly TRBD1 for D (5 bases). V lost 3 bases to trimming and J lost 1 base, with 6 bases between them. Germline CDR1 reads GTSNPN; CDR2 reads SVGIG (reference sequence). This CDR3 is 12 amino acids long. The CDR3 is CAWRGQNTEAFF. The CDR3 coding sequence is TGTGCCTGGAGAGGACAGAACACTGAAGCTTTCTTT.

The table lists this clonotype with a few counts. The chain recombines TRBV20-1 with TRBJ1-4; a weak D match, TRBD1 (5 bases). V was trimmed by 5 bases and J by 3 bases, leaving 13 bases between them. This CDR3 region has 14 residues. CDR1 is DFQATT and CDR2 is SNEGSKA in the germline V gene (reference sequence). CDR3 residues: CSAGGGGSNEKLFF. CDR3 DNA: TGCAGTGCTGGGGGGGGGGGGTCTAATGAAAAACTGTTTTTT.

Concerning this clonotype itself: A much bigger clone sits one base away, suggesting this may be a read error. This chain connects TRBV5-1 to TRBJ1-3; the D is unclear. In germline, CDR1 is SGHRS, CDR2 YFSETQ. The CDR3 contains 14 residues. CDR3 DNA: TGCGCCAGCAGCTTGGCCAGCCTTGGAAACACCATACATTTT. Its translation: CASSLASLGNTIHF.

This clonotype was observed a few times. The rearrangement uses TRBV7-9 and TRBJ2-6; D call uncertain. This CDR3 spans 17 amino acids. V lost 5 bases and J 2 bases, leaving 16 bases between the germline ends. The V gene's germline CDR1 is SEHNR and CDR2 FQNEAQ (reference sequence). The CDR3 reads CASSLLPYRAGANVLTF. DNA of the CDR3: TGTGCCAGCAGCCTACTCCCTTATCGGGCTGGGGCCAACGTCCTGACTTTC. Drawing the rest from reference TRBV7-9 and TRBJ2-6, the complete variable domain is DTGVSQNPRHKITKRGQNVTFRCDPISEHNRLYWYRQTLGQGPEFLTYFQNEAQLEKSRLLSDRFSAERPKGSFSTLEIQRTEQGDSAMYLCASSLLPYRAGANVLTFGAGSRLTVL.

DNA of the CDR3: TGTGCCAGTACCCCTCTGGGCAGGGGGCCCTACAATGAGCAGTTCTTC. Its protein is CASTPLGRGPYNEQFF. The chain links TRBV19 to TRBJ2-1; 8 bases line up with TRBD1. Germline V gene sequence: CDR1 LNHDA, CDR2 SQIVND (reference sequence). The V segment lost 7 bases and the J segment 2 bases; nucleotides outside the gene matches: 10. This CDR3 comprises 16 residues.

This chain uses TRBV28 with TRBJ2-7, with TRBD1 matching over 8 bases. The V gene end was trimmed by 8 bases and the J gene end by 6 bases; junction bases not matched to a gene: 12. CDR3 length: 14 residues. CDR1 is MDHEN and CDR2 is SYDVKM in the germline V gene. Here the CDR3 reads CASGGGQGSSEQYF. The DNA of the CDR3 is TGTGCCAGCGGGGGCGGACAGGGTTCAAGCGAGCAGTACTTC.

This clonotype was seen ten or more times. This chain connects TRBV27 to TRBJ2-5, with 8 nucleotides matching TRBD1. CDR3 size: 15 residues. Germline V gene lookup returns CDR1 MNHEY and CDR2 SMNVEV (reference sequence). V shed 9 bases and J 1 base; nucleotides not matched to a gene: 10. The CDR3 coding sequence is TGTGCCAGTGCCCTCGGGACAGGATTCCAAGAGACCCAGTACTTC. Translating it yields CASALGTGFQETQYF.